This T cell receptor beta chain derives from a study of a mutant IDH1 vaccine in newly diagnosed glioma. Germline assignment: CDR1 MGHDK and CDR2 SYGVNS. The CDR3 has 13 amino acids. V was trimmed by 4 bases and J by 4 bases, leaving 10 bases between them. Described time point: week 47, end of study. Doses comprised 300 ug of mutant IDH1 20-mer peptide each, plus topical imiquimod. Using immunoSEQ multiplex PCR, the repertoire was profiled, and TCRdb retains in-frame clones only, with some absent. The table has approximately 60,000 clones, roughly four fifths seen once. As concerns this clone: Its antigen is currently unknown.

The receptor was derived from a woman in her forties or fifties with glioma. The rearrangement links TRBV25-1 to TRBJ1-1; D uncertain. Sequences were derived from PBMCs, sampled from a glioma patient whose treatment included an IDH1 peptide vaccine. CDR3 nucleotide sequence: TGTGCCAGCAGTGCCGGGGAAGGCACTGAAGCTTTCTTT. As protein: CASSAGEGTEAFF.